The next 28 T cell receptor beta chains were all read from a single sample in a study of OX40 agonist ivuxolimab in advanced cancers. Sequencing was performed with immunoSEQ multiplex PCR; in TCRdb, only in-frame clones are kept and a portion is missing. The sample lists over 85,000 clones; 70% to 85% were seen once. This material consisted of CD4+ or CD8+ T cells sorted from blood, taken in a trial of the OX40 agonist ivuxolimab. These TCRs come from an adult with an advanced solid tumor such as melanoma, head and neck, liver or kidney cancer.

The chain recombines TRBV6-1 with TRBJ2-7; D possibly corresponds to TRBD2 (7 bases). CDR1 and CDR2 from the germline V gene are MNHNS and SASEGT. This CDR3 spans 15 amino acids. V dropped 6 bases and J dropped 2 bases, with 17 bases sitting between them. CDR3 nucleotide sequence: TGTGCCAGCAGCCCGCGAGGGGGGGGACCCTACGAGCAGTACTTC. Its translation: CASSPRGGGPYEQYF.

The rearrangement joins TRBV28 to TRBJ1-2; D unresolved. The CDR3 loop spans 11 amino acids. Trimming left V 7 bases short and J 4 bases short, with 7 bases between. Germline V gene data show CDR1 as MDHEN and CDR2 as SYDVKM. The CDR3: CASTSLYGYTF. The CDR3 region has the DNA TGTGCCAGCACCAGCCTCTATGGCTACACCTTC.

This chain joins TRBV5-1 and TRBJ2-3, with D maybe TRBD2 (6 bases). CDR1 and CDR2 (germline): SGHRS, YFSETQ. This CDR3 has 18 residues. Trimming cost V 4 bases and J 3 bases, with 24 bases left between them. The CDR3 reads CASSPGGRGGMRTDTQYF. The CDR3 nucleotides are TGCGCCAGCAGCCCCGGGGGTAGGGGTGGGATGAGGACAGATACGCAGTATTTT.

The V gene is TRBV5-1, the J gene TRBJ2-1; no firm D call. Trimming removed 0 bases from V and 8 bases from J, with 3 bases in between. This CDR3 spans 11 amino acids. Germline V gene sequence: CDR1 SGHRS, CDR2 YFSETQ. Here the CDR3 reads CASSLADEQFF. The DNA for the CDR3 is TGCGCCAGCAGCTTGGCCGATGAGCAGTTCTTC.

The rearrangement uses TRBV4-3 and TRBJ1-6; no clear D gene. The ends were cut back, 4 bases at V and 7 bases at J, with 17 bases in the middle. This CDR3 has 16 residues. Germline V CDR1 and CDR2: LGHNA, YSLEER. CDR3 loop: CASSPSVVNVNSPLHF. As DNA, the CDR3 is TGCGCCAGCAGCCCATCAGTCGTAAATGTGAATTCACCCCTCCACTTT.

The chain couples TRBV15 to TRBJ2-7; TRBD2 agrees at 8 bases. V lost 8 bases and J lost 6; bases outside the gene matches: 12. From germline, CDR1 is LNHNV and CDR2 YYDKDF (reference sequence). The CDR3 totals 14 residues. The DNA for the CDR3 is TGTGCCACCGGGACCGGGGGGGAATCGGCCGAGCAGTACTTC. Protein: CATGTGGESAEQYF.

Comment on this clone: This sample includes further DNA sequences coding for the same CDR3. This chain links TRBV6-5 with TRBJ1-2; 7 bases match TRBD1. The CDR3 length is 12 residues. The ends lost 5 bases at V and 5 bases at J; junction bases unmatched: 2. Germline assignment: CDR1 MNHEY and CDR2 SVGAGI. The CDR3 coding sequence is TGTGCCAGCAGTCGACAGGGATATGGCTACACCTTC. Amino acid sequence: CASSRQGYGYTF.

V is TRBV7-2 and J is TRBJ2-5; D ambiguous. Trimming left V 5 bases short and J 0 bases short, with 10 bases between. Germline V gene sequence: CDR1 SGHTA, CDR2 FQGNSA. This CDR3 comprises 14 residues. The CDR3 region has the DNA TGTGCCAGCAGCGTGGACGGAAACCAAGAGACCCAGTACTTC. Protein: CASSVDGNQETQYF.

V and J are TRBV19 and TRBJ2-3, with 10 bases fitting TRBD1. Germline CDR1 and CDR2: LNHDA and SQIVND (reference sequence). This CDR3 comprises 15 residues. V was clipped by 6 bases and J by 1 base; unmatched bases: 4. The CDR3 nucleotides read TGTGCCAGTAGACGACAGGGGGCCGGCACAGATACGCAGTATTTT. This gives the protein CASRRQGAGTDTQYF. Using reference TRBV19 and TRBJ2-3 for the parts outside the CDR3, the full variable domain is DGGITQSPKYLFRKEGQNVTLSCEQNLNHDAMYWYRQDPGQGLRLIYYSQIVNDFQKGDIAEGYSVSREKKESFPLTVTSAQKNPTAFYLCASRRQGAGTDTQYFGPGTRLTVL.

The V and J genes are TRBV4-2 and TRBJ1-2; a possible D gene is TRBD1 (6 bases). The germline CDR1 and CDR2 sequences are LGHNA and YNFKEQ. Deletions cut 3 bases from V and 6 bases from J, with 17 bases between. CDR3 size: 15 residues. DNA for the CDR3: TGTGCCAGCAGCCATAGCTCGTCAGGGGACGATGGCTACACCTTC. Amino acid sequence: CASSHSSSGDDGYTF.

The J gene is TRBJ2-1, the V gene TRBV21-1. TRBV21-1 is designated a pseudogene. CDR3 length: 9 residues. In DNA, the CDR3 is TGTGCCGCCTACAATGAGCAGTTCTTC. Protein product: CAAYNEQFF.

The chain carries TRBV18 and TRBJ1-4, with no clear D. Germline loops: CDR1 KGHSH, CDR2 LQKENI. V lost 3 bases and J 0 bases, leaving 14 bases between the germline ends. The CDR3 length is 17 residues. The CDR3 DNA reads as TGTGCCAGCTCACCTAAGACGGAAGGGACAACTAATGAAAAACTGTTTTTT. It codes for CASSPKTEGTTNEKLFF.

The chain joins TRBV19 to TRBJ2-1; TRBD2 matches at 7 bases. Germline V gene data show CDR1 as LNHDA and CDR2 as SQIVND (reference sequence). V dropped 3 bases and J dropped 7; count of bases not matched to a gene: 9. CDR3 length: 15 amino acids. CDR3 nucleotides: TGTGCCAGTAGTATGGGGAGGGGAATGGTGAATGAGCAGTTCTTC. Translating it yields CASSMGRGMVNEQFF. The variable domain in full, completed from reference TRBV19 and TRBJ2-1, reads DGGITQSPKYLFRKEGQNVTLSCEQNLNHDAMYWYRQDPGQGLRLIYYSQIVNDFQKGDIAEGYSVSREKKESFPLTVTSAQKNPTAFYLCASSMGRGMVNEQFFGPGTRLTVL.

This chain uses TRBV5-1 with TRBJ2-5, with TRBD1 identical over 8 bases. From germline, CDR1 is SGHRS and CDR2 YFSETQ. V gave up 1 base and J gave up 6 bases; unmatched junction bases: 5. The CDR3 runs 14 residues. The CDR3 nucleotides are TGCGCCAGCAGCTTGAATCAGGGGGCTAAGACCCAGTACTTC. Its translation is CASSLNQGAKTQYF.

CDR3 sequence (DNA): TGTGCCAGCTCACGGGACAGGGGAGCGGTCACTGAAGCTTTCTTT. This codes for CASSRDRGAVTEAFF. This chain joins TRBV18 and TRBJ1-1, with 10 bases matching TRBD1. With V trimmed by 4 bases and J by 4 bases, 6 bases remained unmatched. CDR3 length equals 15 residues. Looked up from germline, CDR1 is KGHSH and CDR2 is LQKENI.

CDR3 in amino acids: CASSWDRGQKGQETQYF. CDR3 DNA sequence: TGTGCCAGCAGCTGGGACAGGGGGCAGAAGGGTCAAGAGACCCAGTACTTC. This chain joins TRBV5-6 and TRBJ2-5, with TRBD1 matching 12 bases. The germline V gene has CDR1 SGHDT and CDR2 YYEEEE. Germline trimming cut 3 bases from V and 2 bases from J; bases unmatched to any gene: 8. This CDR3 is built from 17 residues.

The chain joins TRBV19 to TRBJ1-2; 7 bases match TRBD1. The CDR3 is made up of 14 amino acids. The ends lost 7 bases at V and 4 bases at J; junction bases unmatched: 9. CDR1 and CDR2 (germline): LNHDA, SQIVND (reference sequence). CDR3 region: CASTKDRTFYGYTF. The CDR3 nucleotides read TGTGCCAGTACCAAGGACAGGACATTCTATGGCTACACCTTC. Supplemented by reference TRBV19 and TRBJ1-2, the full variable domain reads DGGITQSPKYLFRKEGQNVTLSCEQNLNHDAMYWYRQDPGQGLRLIYYSQIVNDFQKGDIAEGYSVSREKKESFPLTVTSAQKNPTAFYLCASTKDRTFYGYTFGSGTRLTVV.

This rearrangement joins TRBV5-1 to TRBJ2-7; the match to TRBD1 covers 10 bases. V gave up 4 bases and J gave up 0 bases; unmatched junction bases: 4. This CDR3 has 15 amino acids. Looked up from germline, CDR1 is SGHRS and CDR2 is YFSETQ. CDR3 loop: CASSPGQGRSYEQYF. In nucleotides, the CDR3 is TGCGCCAGCAGCCCGGGACAGGGGCGCTCCTACGAGCAGTACTTC.

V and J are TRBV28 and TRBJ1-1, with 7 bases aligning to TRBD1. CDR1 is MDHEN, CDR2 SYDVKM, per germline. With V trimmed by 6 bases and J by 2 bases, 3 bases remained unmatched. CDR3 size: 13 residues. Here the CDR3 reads CASRTGVNTEAFF. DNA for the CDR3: TGTGCCAGCAGAACAGGGGTAAACACTGAAGCTTTCTTT.

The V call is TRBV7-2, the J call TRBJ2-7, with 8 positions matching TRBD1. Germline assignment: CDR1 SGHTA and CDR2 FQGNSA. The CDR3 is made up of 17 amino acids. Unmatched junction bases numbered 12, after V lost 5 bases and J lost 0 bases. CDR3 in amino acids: CASSRGTGHKSSYEQYF. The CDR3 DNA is TGTGCCAGCAGCCGTGGGACAGGTCACAAAAGCTCCTACGAGCAGTACTTC. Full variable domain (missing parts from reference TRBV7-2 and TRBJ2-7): GAGVSQSPSNKVTEKGKDVELRCDPISGHTALYWYRQSLGQGLEFLIYFQGNSAPDKSGLPSDRFSAERTGGSVSTLTIQRTQQEDSAVYLCASSRGTGHKSSYEQYFGPGTRLTVT.

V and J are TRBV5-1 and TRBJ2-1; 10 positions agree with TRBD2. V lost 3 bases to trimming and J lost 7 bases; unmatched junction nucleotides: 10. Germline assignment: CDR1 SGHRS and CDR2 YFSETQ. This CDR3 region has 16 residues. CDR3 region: CASSSTRSGGVNEQFF. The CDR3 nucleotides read TGCGCCAGCAGCTCGACACGGAGCGGGGGGGTTAATGAGCAGTTCTTC.

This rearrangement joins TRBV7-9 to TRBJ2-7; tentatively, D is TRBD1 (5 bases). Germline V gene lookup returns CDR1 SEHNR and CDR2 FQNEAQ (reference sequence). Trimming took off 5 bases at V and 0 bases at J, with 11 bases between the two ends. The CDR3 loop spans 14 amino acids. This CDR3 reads CASSEIRDSYEQYF. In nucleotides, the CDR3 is TGTGCCAGCAGCGAAATCAGGGACTCCTACGAGCAGTACTTC. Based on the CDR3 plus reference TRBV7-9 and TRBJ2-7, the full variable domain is DTGVSQNPRHKITKRGQNVTFRCDPISEHNRLYWYRQTLGQGPEFLTYFQNEAQLEKSRLLSDRFSAERPKGSFSTLEIQRTEQGDSAMYLCASSEIRDSYEQYFGPGTRLTVT.

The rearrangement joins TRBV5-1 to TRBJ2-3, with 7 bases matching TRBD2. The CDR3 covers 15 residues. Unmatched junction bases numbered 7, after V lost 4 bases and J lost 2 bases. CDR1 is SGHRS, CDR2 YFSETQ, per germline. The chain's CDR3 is CASSRGGGITDTQYF. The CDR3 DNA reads TGCGCCAGCAGCCGTGGGGGAGGGATCACAGATACGCAGTATTTT.

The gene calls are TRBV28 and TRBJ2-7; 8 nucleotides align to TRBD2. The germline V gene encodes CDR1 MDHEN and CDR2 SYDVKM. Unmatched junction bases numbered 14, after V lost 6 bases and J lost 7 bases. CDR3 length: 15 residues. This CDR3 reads CASSTTSGSPREQYF. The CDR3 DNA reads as TGTGCCAGCAGCACCACTAGCGGCAGTCCTCGGGAGCAGTACTTC.

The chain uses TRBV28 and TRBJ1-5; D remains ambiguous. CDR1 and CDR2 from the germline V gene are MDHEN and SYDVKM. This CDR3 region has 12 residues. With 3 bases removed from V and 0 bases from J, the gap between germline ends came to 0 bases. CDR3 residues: CASSFSNQPQHF. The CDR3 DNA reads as TGTGCCAGCAGTTTTAGCAATCAGCCCCAGCATTTT.

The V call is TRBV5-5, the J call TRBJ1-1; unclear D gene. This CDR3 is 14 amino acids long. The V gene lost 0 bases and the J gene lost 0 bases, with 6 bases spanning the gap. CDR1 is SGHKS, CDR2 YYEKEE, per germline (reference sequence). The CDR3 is CASSLVVVNTEAFF. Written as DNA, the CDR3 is TGTGCCAGCAGCTTGGTGGTGGTGAACACTGAAGCTTTCTTT.

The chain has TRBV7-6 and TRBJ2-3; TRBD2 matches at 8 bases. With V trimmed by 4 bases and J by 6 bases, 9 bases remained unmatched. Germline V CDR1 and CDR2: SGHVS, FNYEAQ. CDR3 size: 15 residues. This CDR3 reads CASSSRGLVEDTQYF. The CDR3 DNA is TGTGCCAGCAGCTCGCGGGGACTAGTGGAGGATACGCAGTATTTT.

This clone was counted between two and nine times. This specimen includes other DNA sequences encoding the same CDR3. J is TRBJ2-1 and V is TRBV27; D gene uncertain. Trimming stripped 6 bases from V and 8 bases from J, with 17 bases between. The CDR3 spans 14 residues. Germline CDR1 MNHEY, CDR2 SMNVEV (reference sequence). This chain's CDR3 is CASSSTPQVDEQFF. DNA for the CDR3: TGTGCCAGCAGCTCTACCCCCCAAGTGGATGAGCAGTTCTTC.